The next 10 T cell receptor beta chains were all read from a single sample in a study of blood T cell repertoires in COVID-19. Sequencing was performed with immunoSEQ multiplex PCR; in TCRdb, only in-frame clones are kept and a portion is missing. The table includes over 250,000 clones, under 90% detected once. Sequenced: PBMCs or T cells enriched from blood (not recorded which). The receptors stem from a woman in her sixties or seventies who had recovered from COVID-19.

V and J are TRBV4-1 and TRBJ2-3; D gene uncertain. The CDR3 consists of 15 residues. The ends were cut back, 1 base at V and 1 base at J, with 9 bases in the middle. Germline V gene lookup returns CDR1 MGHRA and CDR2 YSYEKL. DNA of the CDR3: TGCGCCAGCAGCCAAGTCCCCCTCGGCACAGATACGCAGTATTTT. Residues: CASSQVPLGTDTQYF.

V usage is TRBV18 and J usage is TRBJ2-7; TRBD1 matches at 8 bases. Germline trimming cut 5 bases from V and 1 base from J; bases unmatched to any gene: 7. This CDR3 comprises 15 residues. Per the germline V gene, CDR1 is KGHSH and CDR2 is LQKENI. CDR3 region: CASSKTGVGSYEQYF. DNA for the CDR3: TGTGCCAGCTCAAAGACAGGGGTAGGTTCCTACGAGCAGTACTTC.

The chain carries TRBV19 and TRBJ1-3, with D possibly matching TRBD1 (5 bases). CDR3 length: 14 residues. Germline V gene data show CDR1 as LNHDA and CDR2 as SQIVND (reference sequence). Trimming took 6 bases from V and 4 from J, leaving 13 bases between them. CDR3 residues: CASRGLEKGNTIYF. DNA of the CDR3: TGTGCCAGTAGGGGGCTGGAGAAAGGAAACACCATATATTTT.

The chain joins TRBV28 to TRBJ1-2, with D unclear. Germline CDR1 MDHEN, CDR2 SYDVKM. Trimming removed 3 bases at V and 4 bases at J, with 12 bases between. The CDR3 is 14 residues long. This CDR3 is CASSFTLSGYGYTF. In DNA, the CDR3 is TGTGCCAGCAGTTTTACACTCTCAGGCTATGGCTACACCTTC.

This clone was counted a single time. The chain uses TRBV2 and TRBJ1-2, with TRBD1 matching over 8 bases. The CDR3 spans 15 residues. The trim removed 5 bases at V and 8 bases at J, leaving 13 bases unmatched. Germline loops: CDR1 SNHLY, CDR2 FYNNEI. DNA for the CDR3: TGTGCCAGCAGTCTAACCCCCGACAGGGGACGCGGCTACACCTTC. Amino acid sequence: CASSLTPDRGRGYTF.

CDR3 sequence reads: CASSVEGVTGELFF. The CDR3 DNA reads TGTGCCAGCAGCGTAGAGGGGGTCACCGGGGAGCTGTTTTTT. J is TRBJ2-2 and V is TRBV9, with a weak D call TRBD1 (6 bases). The V gene lost 0 bases and the J gene lost 4 bases, with 7 bases spanning the gap. This CDR3 has 14 residues. Per germline, CDR1 SGDLS and CDR2 YYNGEE.

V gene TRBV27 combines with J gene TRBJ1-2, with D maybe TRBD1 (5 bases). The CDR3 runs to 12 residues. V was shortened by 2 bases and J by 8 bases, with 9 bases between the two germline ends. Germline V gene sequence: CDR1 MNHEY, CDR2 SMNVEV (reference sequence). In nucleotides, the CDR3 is TGTGCCAGCAGTTTAGCAGGGAACGGCTACACCTTC. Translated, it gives CASSLAGNGYTF.

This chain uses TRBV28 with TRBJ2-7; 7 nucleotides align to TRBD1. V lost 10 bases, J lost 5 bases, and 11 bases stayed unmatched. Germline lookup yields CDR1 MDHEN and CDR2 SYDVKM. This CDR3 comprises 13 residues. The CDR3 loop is CAIAPGGRNEQYF. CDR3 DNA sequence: TGTGCCATCGCCCCAGGGGGAAGGAACGAGCAGTACTTC.

The CDR3 here is CASSFGQIQETQYF. CDR3 nucleotides: TGTGCCAGCAGCTTTGGACAGATACAAGAGACCCAGTACTTC. This chain uses TRBV5-5 with TRBJ2-5; the D gene is possibly TRBD1 (6 bases). Germline CDR1 is SGHKS and CDR2 is YYEKEE (reference sequence). The CDR3 spans 14 residues. Between the trimmed V and J ends, which lost 2 bases and 2 bases, there was a span of 10 bases.

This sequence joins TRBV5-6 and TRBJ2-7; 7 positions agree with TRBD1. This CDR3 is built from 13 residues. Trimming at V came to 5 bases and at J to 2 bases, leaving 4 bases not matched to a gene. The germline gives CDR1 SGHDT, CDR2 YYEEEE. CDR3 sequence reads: CASSKGQPYEQYF. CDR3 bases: TGTGCCAGCAGTAAGGGACAGCCCTACGAGCAGTACTTC.